The 6 T cell receptor beta chains below were found in one sample sequenced in a study of human T cells and chemical hapten exposure. The time point here: patch test 1, 2 weeks after DPC sensitization. Treatment meaning: therapeutic diphenylcyclopropenone sensitization with weekly scalp DPC. One entry per CDR3 protein, called by TCRdb with MiXCR from the RACE reads. The sample lists 150,000 to 200,000 distinct CDR3 sequences; about 14% were seen once. This sample comprised whole blood, obtained in connection with sensitization to the hapten diphenylcyclopropenone (DPC). The receptors were gathered from a woman in her 30s with alopecia areata. Some clones in this sample may be carry-over from other donors' samples.

The chain is built from TRBV10-3 and TRBJ1-1; 7 bases line up with TRBD1. Looked up from germline, CDR1 is ENHRY and CDR2 is SYGVKD. With 3 bases clipped from V and 1 base from J, the junction kept 8 bases outside the gene matches. The CDR3 is made up of 16 amino acids. The CDR3 loop reads CAISDSLGQPNTEAFF. The CDR3 nucleotides are TGTGCCATCAGTGACTCGCTGGGACAGCCGAACACTGAAGCTTTCTTT.

This chain connects TRBV5-1 to TRBJ2-1; no clear D. V lost 2 bases and J lost 0, with 3 bases in between. CDR3 size: 13 residues. Germline CDR1 and CDR2: SGHRS and YFSETQ. The CDR3 nucleotides are TGCGCCAGCAGCTTAATCTCCTACAATGAGCAGTTCTTC. Protein product: CASSLISYNEQFF.

The rearrangement uses TRBV29-1 and TRBJ2-1; unclear D gene. This CDR3 is 14 amino acids long. Germline loops: CDR1 SQVTM, CDR2 ANQGSEA. The V end was cut by 6 bases, the J end by 1 base, with 13 bases between. The chain's CDR3 is CSVPSVVSYNEQFF. For the CDR3, the DNA is TGCAGCGTCCCTTCTGTCGTATCCTACAATGAGCAGTTCTTC.

V is TRBV7-9 and J is TRBJ2-7; tentative D call: TRBD1 (6 bases). The length of the CDR3 is 13 residues. Trimming took 5 bases from V and 7 from J, leaving 15 bases between them. Germline CDR1 reads SEHNR; CDR2 reads FQNEAQ (reference sequence). DNA of the CDR3: TGTGCCAGCAGCCCACAGGGATTGCAAGAGCAGTACTTC. Protein product: CASSPQGLQEQYF.

There are a few counts of this clonotype. V is TRBV19 and J is TRBJ2-2; D is ambiguous. The CDR3 contains 13 residues. V gave up 3 bases and J gave up 6 bases, with 8 bases separating them. Germline V gene sequence: CDR1 LNHDA, CDR2 SQIVND (reference sequence). The CDR3 is CASSIGVAGELFF. CDR3 DNA sequence: TGTGCCAGTAGTATTGGTGTTGCCGGGGAGCTGTTTTTT.

This clonotype was seen a few times. The gene calls are TRBV20-1 and TRBJ1-5, with 9 positions matching TRBD1. Germline CDR1 and CDR2: DFQATT and SNEGSKA (reference sequence). The CDR3 is made up of 14 amino acids. The V gene end was trimmed by 1 base and the J gene end by 5 bases; junction bases not matched to a gene: 3. The CDR3 DNA reads TGCAGTGCTAGAGTCACAGGGGGCCATCAGCCCCAGCATTTT. Encoded protein: CSARVTGGHQPQHF.